The TCR beta chain under discussion was sequenced for a study of beta chain features in type 1 diabetes. Overall study results and limits: The naive, central memory and Treg TCRB repertoires showed an apparent similarity that was greater among patients than among healthy donors. TCRB CDR3s were moderately but significantly shorter in Type 1 diabetes patients in all four CD4+ subsets. For type 1 diabetes patients, VDJ junctions showed fewer insertions and more deletions.

With respect to this clone: What it binds is not known.

Sorting that relied on CD45RO/CCR7/CD25/CD127/CD95/CD27 yielded CD4+ naive, central memory, regulatory and stem cell-like memory cells. All of the isolated RNA was reverse transcribed, so expressed TCRB transcripts were sequenced. Approximately 3.6 million reads, on average, came from each naive, central memory and regulatory T cell sample. TCRdb's copy holds only in-frame clones and misses some; the assay was immunoSEQ multiplex PCR. The sample lists more than 95,000 clones, around 16% occurring once. The CDR3 runs to 15 residues. Trimming removed 7 bases from V and 1 base from J, with 14 bases in between. Germline V CDR1 and CDR2: MNHNY, SVGAGI (reference sequence).

What was sequenced was central memory CD4+ T cells from blood. This clonotype originated in a young man with type 1 diabetes. The chain has TRBV6-6 and TRBJ2-1; a possible D gene is TRBD2 (6 bases). The CDR3 protein is CASTLTSGSYNEQFF. For the CDR3, the DNA is TGTGCCAGCACATTGACGAGCGGGTCCTACAATGAGCAGTTCTTC.